These 32 T cell receptor beta chains share one sample of origin, sequenced in a study of blood T cell repertoires in COVID-19. The table came from immunoSEQ multiplex PCR; TCRdb's copy has only in-frame clones and leaves some out. The sample yields about 220,000 clones, 88% seen once. Sequenced sample: PBMCs or T cells enriched from blood (not recorded which). The receptors stem from a woman aged 25 to 45 who had recovered from COVID-19.

CDR3 in amino acids: CASSIDQMNTEAFF. Written as DNA, the CDR3 is TGTGCCAGTAGTATAGACCAGATGAACACTGAAGCTTTCTTT. V usage is TRBV19 and J usage is TRBJ1-1; unclear D gene. Germline CDR1 LNHDA, CDR2 SQIVND (reference sequence). V dropped 0 bases and J dropped 0 bases, with 5 bases sitting between them. The CDR3 spans 14 residues.

The CDR3 DNA reads TGCAGCGTATTTGTATTCACGGTGAACACTGAAGCTTTCTTT. The encoded protein is CSVFVFTVNTEAFF. The rearrangement links TRBV29-1 to TRBJ1-1; D is ambiguous. This CDR3 region has 14 residues. Germline-derived CDR1 and CDR2 are SQVTM and ANQGSEA. V lost 6 bases to trimming and J lost 0 bases, with 14 bases between them. Full variable domain (outside the CDR3, taken from reference TRBV29-1 and TRBJ1-1): SAVISQKPSRDICQRGTSLTIQCQVDSQVTMMFWYRQQPGQSLTLIATANQGSEATYESGFVIDKFPISRPNLTFSTLTVSNMSPEDSSIYLCSVFVFTVNTEAFFGQGTRLTVV.

The chain recombines TRBV3-1 (or the pseudogene TRBV3-2) with TRBJ2-6; possible D gene TRBD1, 6 bases. V was shortened by 6 bases and J by 2 bases, with 8 bases between the two germline ends. CDR1 LGHDT and CDR2 YNNKEL come from the germline V gene (reference sequence). The CDR3 is made up of 14 amino acids. The CDR3 nucleotides are TGTGCCAGCAGAGAGGGGGCTGGGGCCAACGTCCTGACTTTC. It is translated as CASREGAGANVLTF.

The rearrangement uses TRBV7-2 and TRBJ2-7, with D maybe TRBD2 (6 bases). Trimming took 3 bases from V and 3 from J, leaving 15 bases between them. In germline, CDR1 is SGHTA, CDR2 FQGNSA. The CDR3 runs to 15 residues. Here the CDR3 reads CASSFLGGDSYEQYF. CDR3 DNA: TGTGCCAGCAGCTTCCTCGGGGGAGACAGCTACGAGCAGTACTTC.

The gene calls are TRBV4-1 and TRBJ2-6; a possible D gene is TRBD2 (5 bases). CDR3 length: 15 amino acids. The V gene lost 4 bases and the J gene lost 4 bases, with 11 bases spanning the gap. Germline assignment: CDR1 MGHRA and CDR2 YSYEKL. The CDR3 DNA follows: TGCGCCAGCAGCCTCGAGGGTCACGGGGCCAACGTCCTGACTTTC. Its protein product is CASSLEGHGANVLTF.

The chain uses TRBV4-3 and TRBJ1-2; maybe TRBD1 (6 bases). The CDR3 loop spans 14 amino acids. From germline, CDR1 is LGHNA and CDR2 YSLEER. The V and J ends lost 0 bases and 4 bases respectively, with 9 bases between them. CDR3 in DNA: TGCGCCAGCAGCCAAGATAAAGGGGGCTATGGCTACACCTTC. This gives the protein CASSQDKGGYGYTF.

This clone was seen only once. The V gene is TRBV5-1, the J gene TRBJ2-7; no reliable D call. V was cut by 1 base and J by 5 bases, with 10 bases left in between. The length of the CDR3 is 13 residues. Germline-derived CDR1 and CDR2 are SGHRS and YFSETQ. The CDR3 region has the DNA TGCGCCAGCAGCTTGTCGCGGAGTAACGAGCAGTACTTC. It specifies CASSLSRSNEQYF.

This chain uses TRBV4-1 with TRBJ2-3; possibly TRBD2 for D (6 bases). The CDR3 consists of 15 residues. Deletions cut 3 bases from V and 6 bases from J, with 16 bases between. Germline V gene sequence: CDR1 MGHRA, CDR2 YSYEKL. The CDR3 bases are TGCGCCAGCAGCCAGCTGGGACTTCCTTTCGATACGCAGTATTTT. As protein: CASSQLGLPFDTQYF.

The V gene is TRBV7-2, the J gene TRBJ1-2; D is undetermined. CDR3 size: 13 residues. Germline V gene sequence: CDR1 SGHTA, CDR2 FQGNSA. V was cut by 5 bases and J by 4 bases, with 11 bases left in between. The CDR3 spells CASSNVETYGYTF. The DNA for the CDR3 is TGTGCCAGCAGCAATGTGGAGACCTATGGCTACACCTTC. The variable domain in full, completed from reference TRBV7-2 and TRBJ1-2, reads GAGVSQSPSNKVTEKGKDVELRCDPISGHTALYWYRQSLGQGLEFLIYFQGNSAPDKSGLPSDRFSAERTGGSVSTLTIQRTQQEDSAVYLCASSNVETYGYTFGSGTRLTVV.

V is TRBV4-1 and J is TRBJ2-7; D is perhaps TRBD2 (6 bases). V dropped 4 bases and J dropped 1 base, with 20 bases sitting between them. The length of the CDR3 is 17 residues. Germline values: CDR1 MGHRA, CDR2 YSYEKL. The CDR3: CASSPPTAGIGSYEQYF. The CDR3 nucleotides are TGCGCCAGCAGCCCCCCAACAGCGGGCATAGGGTCCTACGAGCAGTACTTC.

This sequence joins TRBV7-3 and TRBJ2-5; D remains ambiguous. V lost 3 bases and J 2 bases, leaving 7 bases between the germline ends. CDR1 and CDR2 (germline): SGHTA, FQGTGA. This CDR3 has 13 residues. The CDR3, as DNA: TGTGCCAGCAGCTTCCAGGATCAAGAGACCCAGTACTTC. Protein: CASSFQDQETQYF.

The chain recombines TRBV7-8 with TRBJ1-4; no firm D call. The germline V gene has CDR1 SGHVS and CDR2 FQNEAQ. The V gene lost 3 bases and the J gene lost 4 bases, with 21 bases spanning the gap. There are 18 residues in the CDR3. The CDR3 here is CASSFFGVSRSDNEKLFF. The CDR3 nucleotides are TGTGCCAGCAGCTTCTTCGGGGTATCCCGAAGCGATAATGAAAAACTGTTTTTT.

The chain recombines TRBV29-1 with TRBJ2-7; 10 nucleotides align to TRBD1. Germline loops: CDR1 SQVTM, CDR2 ANQGSEA. Trimming took 7 bases from V and 6 from J; bases not matched to a gene: 12. There are 14 residues in the CDR3. The CDR3 DNA follows: TGCAGCGCCGTTTCCGGGACAGGGGAGTTCGAGCAGTACTTC. Residues: CSAVSGTGEFEQYF.

CDR3 sequence (DNA): TGTGCCAGTAGTATGACAGGGTCCGGCTACACCTTC. It specifies CASSMTGSGYTF. V gene TRBV19 combines with J gene TRBJ1-2; 7 positions agree with TRBD1. Trimming removed 3 bases from V and 8 bases from J; junction bases left unmatched: 3. The CDR3 spans 12 residues. Per germline, CDR1 LNHDA and CDR2 SQIVND (reference sequence). The full variable domain, rest sourced from reference TRBV19 and TRBJ1-2, is DGGITQSPKYLFRKEGQNVTLSCEQNLNHDAMYWYRQDPGQGLRLIYYSQIVNDFQKGDIAEGYSVSREKKESFPLTVTSAQKNPTAFYLCASSMTGSGYTFGSGTRLTVV.

This chain uses TRBV4-2 with TRBJ1-1, with 7 bases that match TRBD1. V dropped 2 bases and J dropped 0; count of bases not matched to a gene: 3. CDR3 length: 15 residues. The germline CDR1 and CDR2 sequences are LGHNA and YNFKEQ. The CDR3 DNA is TGTGCCAGCAGCCAAAGACAGGGAGTGAACACTGAAGCTTTCTTT. Amino acids: CASSQRQGVNTEAFF.

V is TRBV11-3 and J is TRBJ2-2; D gene uncertain. There are 14 residues in the CDR3. Germline CDR1 and CDR2: SGHNT and YENEEA. The V end was cut by 5 bases, the J end by 9 bases, with 16 bases between. CDR3 protein: CASSVSSTPRELFF. CDR3 DNA: TGTGCCAGCAGCGTGAGTAGCACCCCGAGGGAGCTGTTTTTT.

The CDR3 loop reads CASSSSGVATDTQYF. CDR3 in DNA: TGTGCCAGCAGCTCCAGCGGGGTCGCCACAGATACGCAGTATTTT. This chain uses TRBV7-3 with TRBJ2-3, with 7 positions matching TRBD2. CDR3 length: 15 residues. V dropped 4 bases and J dropped 2; count of bases not matched to a gene: 6. Germline V CDR1 and CDR2: SGHTA, FQGTGA.

J is TRBJ1-2 and V is TRBV19; D gene uncertain. CDR1 is LNHDA, CDR2 SQIVND, per germline (reference sequence). CDR3 length equals 16 residues. V shed 3 bases and J shed 0 bases, with 14 bases lying between them. This CDR3 reads CASSIARGPTNYGYTF. CDR3 sequence (DNA): TGTGCCAGTAGTATCGCACGCGGGCCCACTAACTATGGCTACACCTTC.

The chain is built from TRBV6-6 and TRBJ2-7; 7 bases are shared with TRBD1. V lost 2 bases, J lost 2 bases, and 3 bases stayed unmatched. Germline V gene sequence: CDR1 MNHNY, CDR2 SVGAGI (reference sequence). The length of the CDR3 is 14 residues. The chain's CDR3 is CASSYGTETYEQYF. CDR3 nucleotide sequence: TGTGCCAGCAGTTACGGGACAGAGACCTACGAGCAGTACTTC.

The chain has TRBV18 and TRBJ2-5; D possibly corresponds to TRBD1 (6 bases). Germline V gene lookup returns CDR1 KGHSH and CDR2 LQKENI. This CDR3 is 15 amino acids long. The V gene lost 6 bases and the J gene lost 0 bases, with 14 bases spanning the gap. The DNA of the CDR3 is TGTGCCAGCTCCAAACTAGGACAGTACCAAGAGACCCAGTACTTC. Amino acid sequence: CASSKLGQYQETQYF.

The genes are TRBV9 and TRBJ1-2, with 9 nucleotides matching TRBD1. The CDR3 spans 13 residues. The ends lost 3 bases at V and 8 bases at J; junction bases unmatched: 5. The germline gives CDR1 SGDLS, CDR2 YYNGEE. The CDR3 reads CASSADRGGGYTF. The CDR3 DNA reads as TGTGCCAGCAGCGCGGACAGGGGCGGGGGCTACACCTTC. The complete variable domain, with remaining parts taken from reference TRBV9 and TRBJ1-2, reads DSGVTQTPKHLITATGQRVTLRCSPRSGDLSVYWYQQSLDQGLQFLIQYYNGEERAKGNILERFSAQQFPDLHSELNLSSLELGDSALYFCASSADRGGGYTFGSGTRLTVV.

The V and J genes are TRBV27 and TRBJ1-4; 11 nucleotides line up with TRBD1. V shed 7 bases and J 8 bases; nucleotides not matched to a gene: 12. This CDR3 is 16 amino acids long. Per germline, CDR1 MNHEY and CDR2 SMNVEV (reference sequence). The CDR3 protein is CASKKGQGAFGEKLFF. The CDR3 nucleotides are TGTGCCAGCAAAAAAGGACAGGGGGCATTTGGAGAAAAACTGTTTTTT.

The chain joins TRBV7-9 to TRBJ1-1, with 7 bases lining up with TRBD1. The CDR3 totals 15 residues. CDR1 and CDR2 from the germline V gene are SEHNR and FQNEAQ (reference sequence). V lost 4 bases and J lost 0; bases outside the gene matches: 5. CDR3 coding DNA: TGTGCCAGCAGCTCAACGACAGGGATGAACACTGAAGCTTTCTTT. Residues: CASSSTTGMNTEAFF. The full variable domain, rest sourced from reference TRBV7-9 and TRBJ1-1, is DTGVSQNPRHKITKRGQNVTFRCDPISEHNRLYWYRQTLGQGPEFLTYFQNEAQLEKSRLLSDRFSAERPKGSFSTLEIQRTEQGDSAMYLCASSSTTGMNTEAFFGQGTRLTVV.

The chain recombines TRBV19 with TRBJ1-2, with 7 bases identical to TRBD1. Germline V CDR1 and CDR2: LNHDA, SQIVND (reference sequence). The CDR3 has 15 residues. With V trimmed by 0 bases and J by 4 bases, 5 bases remained unmatched. CDR3 loop: CASSIEGQQSYGYTF. Written as DNA, the CDR3 is TGTGCCAGTAGTATAGAGGGACAGCAATCCTATGGCTACACCTTC. Based on the CDR3 plus reference TRBV19 and TRBJ1-2, the full variable domain is DGGITQSPKYLFRKEGQNVTLSCEQNLNHDAMYWYRQDPGQGLRLIYYSQIVNDFQKGDIAEGYSVSREKKESFPLTVTSAQKNPTAFYLCASSIEGQQSYGYTFGSGTRLTVV.

The chain uses TRBV12-5 and TRBJ1-1; 8 bases align to TRBD1. Germline-derived CDR1 and CDR2 are LGHNT and FRNRAP. This CDR3 has 14 amino acids. The ends lost 6 bases at V and 0 bases at J; junction bases unmatched: 3. The CDR3 loop reads CASGATGVNTEAFF. The CDR3 DNA follows: TGTGCTAGTGGCGCGACAGGGGTGAACACTGAAGCTTTCTTT.

This sequence joins TRBV6-4 and TRBJ1-5; D might be TRBD1 (5 bases). CDR3 size: 17 residues. V dropped 3 bases and J dropped 2 bases, with 17 bases sitting between them. Germline assignment: CDR1 MRHNA and CDR2 SNTAGT. The CDR3 nucleotides read TGTGCCAGCAGTGAAGGCAGGGCACAACCTGGCAATCAGCCCCAGCATTTT. This translates into CASSEGRAQPGNQPQHF.

The rearrangement links TRBV3-1 (or the pseudogene TRBV3-2) to TRBJ1-4; no clear D. The CDR3 totals 15 residues. The germline V gene has CDR1 LGHDT and CDR2 YNNKEL (reference sequence). The germline V and J ends were trimmed by 4 bases and 7 bases, with 16 bases remaining between them. The CDR3 region is CASSRGQRKGEKLFF. In DNA form, the CDR3 reads TGTGCCAGCAGCCGCGGGCAACGAAAGGGTGAAAAACTGTTTTTT.

This clone was found a few times. The chain combines TRBV4-2 with TRBJ1-6; D unresolved. Germline CDR1 LGHNA, CDR2 YNFKEQ. V was trimmed by 0 bases and J by 0 bases, leaving 6 bases between them. The CDR3 contains 16 residues. DNA of the CDR3: TGTGCCAGCAGCCAAGACAGAAGCTCCTATAATTCACCCCTCCACTTT. It translates to CASSQDRSSYNSPLHF.

The V call is TRBV24-1, the J call TRBJ2-2; a weak D match, TRBD1 (6 bases). This CDR3 region has 15 residues. Germline CDR1 is KGHDR and CDR2 is SFDVKD. V gave up 4 bases and J gave up 5 bases, with 13 bases separating them. Here the CDR3 reads CATSERGSNTGELFF. For the CDR3, the DNA is TGTGCCACCAGTGAGAGGGGGTCCAATACCGGGGAGCTGTTTTTT.

V usage is TRBV27 and J usage is TRBJ2-7, with 8 bases matching TRBD2. The CDR3 spans 13 residues. Germline CDR1 MNHEY, CDR2 SMNVEV (reference sequence). The V and J ends lost 4 bases and 7 bases, in that order; junction bases with no gene match: 6. The CDR3, as DNA: TGTGCCAGCAGTTCCGGGGGGGCGAGTGAGCAGTACTTC. This codes for CASSSGGASEQYF.

This sequence joins TRBV7-3 and TRBJ2-1, with D possibly TRBD2 on 6 matching bases. The ends were cut back, 4 bases at V and 7 bases at J, with 20 bases in the middle. The CDR3 covers 16 residues. The V gene's germline CDR1 is SGHTA and CDR2 FQGTGA. The CDR3 is CASSSGNNRGANEQFF. CDR3 sequence (DNA): TGTGCCAGCAGCTCTGGTAATAACCGCGGGGCTAATGAGCAGTTCTTC.

V usage is TRBV5-6 and J usage is TRBJ1-2; D unclear. Germline V gene data show CDR1 as SGHDT and CDR2 as YYEEEE. V gave up 0 bases and J gave up 2 bases, with 5 bases separating them. The CDR3 has 13 residues. CDR3 DNA sequence: TGTGCCAGCAGCTTGGACGGGAACTATGGCTACACCTTC. Translating gives CASSLDGNYGYTF.